A selection of T cell receptor beta chains follows, all from one sample in a study of beta chain features in type 1 diabetes. Using immunoSEQ multiplex PCR, the repertoire was profiled, and TCRdb retains in-frame clones only, with some absent. The sample carries about 140,000 clones, 9% to 10% recorded once. The sample consisted of central memory CD4+ T cells from blood. These receptors originate from a woman in her 40s in good health. The CDR3 runs from the conserved cysteine through the conserved F or W. The D gene is left open where the match is weak. Clone sizes are given selectively: once, few, many, or a class where the clone is expanded.

TRBJ2-5 few TRBV5-1 - TGCGCCAGCAGCTTGGTCGGCGCAGGGGAGACCCAGTACTTC CASSLVGAGETQYF
TRBJ1-5 - TRBV14 - TGTGCCAGCAGCCCGAACATGGATCAGCCCCAGCATTTT CASSPNMDQPQHF
TRBJ1-2 - TRBV9 TRBD1 TGTGCCAGCAGCGCCACACAGGGGGCTCGGGGCTACACCTTC CASSATQGARGYTF
TRBJ2-7 few TRBV5-6 - TGTGCCAGCAGCCCGGAGGGGGGGGAAGGCTACGAGCAGTACTTC CASSPEGGEGYEQYF
TRBJ2-1 few TRBV7-2 TRBD2 TGTGCCGTTCGGCTAGCGGGGTCCTACAATGAGCAGTTCTTC CAVRLAGSYNEQFF
TRBJ2-5 many TRBV7-9 TRBD2 TGTGCCAGCAGCTCGGGACTAGCAAAGACCCAGTACTTC CASSSGLAKTQYF
TRBJ2-7 - TRBV7-6 TRBD2 TGTGCCAGCAGCCCAAATCCGGGACTAGCGGGGGACTACGAGCAGTACTTC CASSPNPGLAGDYEQYF
TRBJ1-6 - TRBV18 - TGTGCCAGCTCACCCTCGGGGATTAATTCACCCCTCCACTTT CASSPSGINSPLHF
TRBJ2-1 many TRBV7-2 - TGTGCCAGCAGCTTACGGCGGGGCCTCTCCTACAATGAGCAGTTCTTC CASSLRRGLSYNEQFF
TRBJ1-6 few TRBV10-3 TRBD1 TGTGCCATCAGTCAAGATGGACAGGGGAGTTCACCCCTCCACTTT CAISQDGQGSSPLHF
TRBJ1-3 - TRBV4-3 - TGCGCCAGCAGCCCAGACGCGAGCTCTGGAAACACCATATATTTT CASSPDASSGNTIYF
TRBJ2-3 few TRBV5-4 TRBD2 TGTGCCAGCAGCCTGGGGACTAGAATCACAGATACGCAGTATTTT CASSLGTRITDTQYF
TRBJ2-7 few TRBV18 - TGTGCCAGCTCACCTGTCAGGGGGGACTACGAGCAGTACTTC CASSPVRGDYEQYF
TRBJ2-1 many TRBV5-6 TRBD2 TGTGCCAGCAGCCTAACCCTAAGGACTAGCGGGGGGAGGAATGAGCAGTTCTTC CASSLTLRTSGGRNEQFF
TRBJ1-2 - TRBV19 - TGTGCCAGTAGTATAGGGGGGGAACACTATGGCTACACCTTC CASSIGGEHYGYTF
TRBJ1-6 few TRBV4-2 - TGTGCCAGCAGCCAAGACTGGCAGGGGAACTCACCCCTCCACTTT CASSQDWQGNSPLHF
TRBJ1-5 few TRBV28 TRBD1 TGTGCCAGCAGTTACCGACAGGGGAGCAATCAGCCCCAGCATTTT CASSYRQGSNQPQHF
TRBJ2-7 few TRBV6-6 TRBD1 TGTGCCAGCAGTCAGGGGGCCTACGAGCAGTACTTC CASSQGAYEQYF
TRBJ2-1 few TRBV10-3 TRBD2 TGTGCCATCAGTGGGACTAGCGGGGGCGGTGAGCAGTTCTTC CAISGTSGGGEQFF
TRBJ2-1 few TRBV5-4 TRBD1 TGTGCCAGCAGCTTCCCAACCGGGACAGCCAACAATGAGCAGTTCTTC CASSFPTGTANNEQFF
TRBJ1-2 few TRBV13 - TGTGCCAGCAGCTTAGGCCTTCAGGGCAATGGCTACACCTTC CASSLGLQGNGYTF
TRBJ2-2 - TRBV2 TRBD1 TGTGCCAGCCGACAGGGGGCGAGCACCGGGGAGCTGTTTTTT CASRQGASTGELFF
TRBJ1-2 - TRBV14 - TGTGCCAGCAGCCAAGATACTTGGGGCTACACCTTC CASSQDTWGYTF
TRBJ2-3 few TRBV7-9 - TGTGCCAGCAGCTTACGTGGGGGCCGCACAGATACGCAGTATTTT CASSLRGGRTDTQYF
TRBJ2-1 many TRBV29-1 TRBD2 TGCAGCGTTAGACCCAGGGAGGGTGAGCAGTTCTTC CSVRPREGEQFF
TRBJ2-5 - TRBV2 - TGTGCCAGCAGTGAACACAGCATCTCCGGAGAGACCCAGTACTTC CASSEHSISGETQYF
TRBJ2-1 many TRBV9 TRBD2 TGTGCCAGCAACCGTTTCGTCGGGGGGGCGAATGAGCAGTTCTTC CASNRFVGGANEQFF
TRBJ2-5 - TRBV2 - TGTGCCAGCAAGCTAGCGGAGACCCAGTACTTC CASKLAETQYF
TRBJ2-7 - TRBV6-4 - TGTGCCCCCGGGGACTTTCTTTCCTACGAGCAGTACTTC CAPGDFLSYEQYF
TRBJ1-5 many TRBV18 - TGTGCCAGCTCACCATCGAACGCGGGGAGCAATCAGCCCCAGCATTTT CASSPSNAGSNQPQHF
TRBJ1-2 few TRBV5-6 TRBD1 TGTGCCAGCAGCTTGGGTGGGACAGGGGATTATGGCTACACCTTC CASSLGGTGDYGYTF
TRBJ1-2 few TRBV7-2 - TGTGCCAGCAGCTTAAGGGGGTATGGCTACACCTTC CASSLRGYGYTF
TRBJ1-4 - TRBV18 TRBD1 TGTGCCAGCTCACCACGGGACGGGGGACAGGGTGATGAAAAACTGTTTTTT CASSPRDGGQGDEKLFF
TRBJ2-2 few TRBV10-3 - TGTGCCATCCAAGACGGGAAGAACACCGGGGAGCTGTTTTTT CAIQDGKNTGELFF
TRBJ1-1 few TRBV4-1 - TGCGCCAGCAGCCAATTCGGTGCCACTGAAGCTTTCTTT CASSQFGATEAFF
TRBJ2-2 - TRBV7-8 - TGTGCCAGCAGCCTTCGGACTGCTGGAGACACCGGGGAGCTGTTTTTT CASSLRTAGDTGELFF
TRBJ1-3 few TRBV6-6 TRBD1 TGTGCCAGCAATAACGCCGGGACAGTCAACACCATATATTTT CASNNAGTVNTIYF
TRBJ1-1 - TRBV6-6 TRBD1 TGTGCCATAAGCAGGGGGCGCGACACTGAAGCTTTCTTT CAISRGRDTEAFF
TRBJ2-3 few TRBV9 - TGTGCCAGCAGCGTAGGCTCTGGGACACTATTCACAGATACGCAGTATTTT CASSVGSGTLFTDTQYF
TRBJ2-1 few TRBV6-5 TRBD2 TGTGCCAGCTTTCCAGCGGGGGGCTACAATGAGCAGTTCTTC CASFPAGGYNEQFF
TRBJ1-2 few TRBV7-9 - TGTGCCAGCAGCCCCTCCGGGATCATTAACTATGGCTACACCTTC CASSPSGIINYGYTF
TRBJ2-2 - TRBV2 TRBD2 TGTGCCAGCAGTGGAACGAGCGGGGGGGCAAGGGGCACCGGGGAGCTGTTTTTT CASSGTSGGARGTGELFF
TRBJ2-3 - TRBV15 TRBD2 TGTGCCACCAGCAGAGAACCGCGGGGGGTTAGCACAGATACGCAGTATTTT CATSREPRGVSTDTQYF
TRBJ2-4 - TRBV5-1 - TGCGCCAGCAGCCCGGACTCAAGAAACATTCAGTACTTC CASSPDSRNIQYF
TRBJ2-1 - TRBV18 - TGTGCCAGCTCACCACCCCCAGATTACAATGAGCAGTTCTTC CASSPPPDYNEQFF
TRBJ1-2 - TRBV28 - TGTGCCAGCAGTTTATCAGGCAACCGTCTTAACTATGGCTACACCTTC CASSLSGNRLNYGYTF
TRBJ2-5 few TRBV14 TRBD2 TGTGCCAGCAGCCAGGGACTAGCGGGGGAATTAGAGACCCAGTACTTC CASSQGLAGELETQYF
TRBJ2-5 - TRBV7-6 TRBD2 TGTGCCAGCAGCCCCCGGGGACTAGCGGGGGGCCAAGAGACCCAGTACTTC CASSPRGLAGGQETQYF
TRBJ1-5 few TRBV27 - TGTGCCAGCAGTTTTAAGGGGAGGGATCAGCCCCAGCATTTT CASSFKGRDQPQHF